This is a list of T cell receptor beta chains from one sample in a study of blood T cell repertoires in COVID-19. Clones were sequenced by immunoSEQ multiplex PCR, and TCRdb holds only the in-frame ones, with some missing. The repertoire holds 450,000 or so clones, with roughly 90% as singletons. Sequencing was carried out using peripheral blood. Receptors were obtained from a man aged 18 to 30 with COVID-19, enrolled during active disease. Both conserved end residues are part of each CDR3. A D gene is named only where the DNA matches it firmly. The size entry is marked missing in some rows and otherwise reads once, few, many or a size class.

V	size	J	D	DNA	CDR3
TRBV6-5	.	TRBJ2-7	.	TGTGCCAGCAGTTACTCTCCAGGGACCTACGAGCAGTACTTC	CASSYSPGTYEQYF
TRBV19	.	TRBJ1-4	.	TGTGCCTGTACAGGGTCAACTAATGAAAAACTGTTTTTT	CACTGSTNEKLFF
TRBV13	.	TRBJ2-7	TRBD1	TGTGCCAGCAGCTTTGGACAGGCCGAGGCCTACGAGCAGTACTTC	CASSFGQAEAYEQYF
TRBV3-1/TRBV3-2	.	TRBJ2-3	TRBD1	TGTGCCAGCAGCCCTTGGGACAGGGGCACAGATACGCAGTATTTT	CASSPWDRGTDTQYF
TRBV5-8	.	TRBJ2-7	TRBD1	TGTGCCAGCAGCATGACTAACATACACCAGGGGGCCTACGAGCAGTACTTC	CASSMTNIHQGAYEQYF
TRBV29-1	once	TRBJ2-5	.	TGCAGCGTTGCAGGGGCCGTGACCCAAGAGACCCAGTACTTC	CSVAGAVTQETQYF
TRBV12-2	.	TRBJ1-2	.	TGTGCAAGTCGCTTCTTGCACAGGGATGGTGGCTACACCTTC	CASRFLHRDGGYTF
TRBV6-5	.	TRBJ1-6	.	TGTGCCAGCAGTATGGCCAGGGATAATTCACCCCTCCACTTT	CASSMARDNSPLHF
TRBV6-2/TRBV6-3	once	TRBJ2-2	.	TGTGCCAGCAGTTACTTCGGAGTCGGGGAGCTGTTTTTT	CASSYFGVGELFF
TRBV27	.	TRBJ2-3	.	TGTGCCAGCCAGGGGAGGGGAAGCACAGATACGCAGTATTTT	CASQGRGSTDTQYF
TRBV2	few	TRBJ2-7	TRBD2	TGTGCCAGCAGTGCCCTAGCGGGGGGGCAAATAGACGAGCAGTACTTC	CASSALAGGQIDEQYF
TRBV6-5	.	TRBJ2-7	.	TGTGCCAGCAGTTACTCGACAGGCAGAAGTCCCTACGAGCAGTACTTC	CASSYSTGRSPYEQYF
TRBV19	.	TRBJ2-7	.	TGTGCCAGCGCGGGGACGGACCGAGGCGAGCAGTACTTC	CASAGTDRGEQYF
TRBV2	.	TRBJ2-1	.	TGTGCCAGCAGTGATAACTATGAGCAGTTCTTC	CASSDNYEQFF
TRBV4-1	.	TRBJ2-3	TRBD2	TGCGCCAGCAAGGGAGCGGGAGGGCTCCGGGATACGCAGTATTTT	CASKGAGGLRDTQYF
TRBV14	.	TRBJ2-5	.	TGTGCCAGCAGCCAAGCTTCAAACAGACCTCAAGAGACCCAGTACTTC	CASSQASNRPQETQYF
TRBV6-5	.	TRBJ2-2	TRBD2	TGTGCCAGCAGTTCAGGACTAGCGGTATTCACCGGGGAGCTGTTTTTT	CASSSGLAVFTGELFF
TRBV28	once	TRBJ2-3	TRBD2	TGTGCCAGCAGTTTCCACGGACTAGCGGGAGCTAGCACAGATACGCAGTATTTT	CASSFHGLAGASTDTQYF
TRBV12-2	.	TRBJ1-2	.	TGTGCAAGTCGCTACCCCGCTACAGGTCAAAAAAACTATGGCTACACCTTC	CASRYPATGQKNYGYTF
TRBV2	.	TRBJ2-3	.	TGTGCCAGCAGTGGCCCCCCGCTAGGTCTCGAATCGCAGTATTTT	CASSGPPLGLESQYF
TRBV4-1	.	TRBJ2-1	TRBD2	TGCGCCAGCAGCCCAACGACTAGCGGTATCTACAATGAGCAGTTCTTC	CASSPTTSGIYNEQFF
TRBV6-5	.	TRBJ2-2	TRBD1	TGTGCCAGCAGCAACAGGGGGACGGACACCGGGGAGCTGTTTTTT	CASSNRGTDTGELFF
TRBV5-1	.	TRBJ2-1	TRBD2	TGCGCCAGCAGCCTACGACCGGGACTAGCGGGAGGCTACAATGAGCAGTTCTTC	CASSLRPGLAGGYNEQFF
TRBV12-3/TRBV12-4	.	TRBJ2-7	.	TGTGCCAGCAGTTTAATCGGTGGCGAGCAGTACTTC	CASSLIGGEQYF
TRBV9	.	TRBJ2-1	TRBD2	TGTGCCAGCGGAGGGGCGGGACTAGCGATCAATGAGCAGTTCTTC	CASGGAGLAINEQFF
TRBV27	.	TRBJ2-5	.	TGTGCCAGCAGGTCCCTTATGGAGACCCAGTACTTC	CASRSLMETQYF
TRBV5-4	.	TRBJ2-3	.	TGTGCCAGCAGCTCGGGGGATACGCAGTATTTT	CASSSGDTQYF
TRBV5-1	.	TRBJ1-2	.	TGCGCCAGCAGCTACGACGGGGACTATGGCTACACCTTC	CASSYDGDYGYTF